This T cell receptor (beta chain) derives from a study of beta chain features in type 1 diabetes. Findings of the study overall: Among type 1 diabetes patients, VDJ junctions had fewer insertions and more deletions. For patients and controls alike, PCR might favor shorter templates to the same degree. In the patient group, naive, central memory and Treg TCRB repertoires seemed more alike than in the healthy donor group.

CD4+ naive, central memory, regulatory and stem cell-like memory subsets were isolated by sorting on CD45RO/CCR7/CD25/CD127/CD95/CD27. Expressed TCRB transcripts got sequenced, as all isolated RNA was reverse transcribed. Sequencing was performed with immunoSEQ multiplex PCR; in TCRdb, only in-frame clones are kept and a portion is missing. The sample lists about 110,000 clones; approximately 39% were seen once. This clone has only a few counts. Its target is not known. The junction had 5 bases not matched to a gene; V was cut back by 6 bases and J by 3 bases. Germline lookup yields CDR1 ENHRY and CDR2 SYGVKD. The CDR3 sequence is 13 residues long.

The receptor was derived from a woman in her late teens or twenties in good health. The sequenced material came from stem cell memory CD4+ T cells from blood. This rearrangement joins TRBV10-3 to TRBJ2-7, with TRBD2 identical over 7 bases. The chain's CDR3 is CAIRAGWGYEQYF. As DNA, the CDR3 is TGTGCCATCAGAGCGGGATGGGGCTACGAGCAGTACTTC.